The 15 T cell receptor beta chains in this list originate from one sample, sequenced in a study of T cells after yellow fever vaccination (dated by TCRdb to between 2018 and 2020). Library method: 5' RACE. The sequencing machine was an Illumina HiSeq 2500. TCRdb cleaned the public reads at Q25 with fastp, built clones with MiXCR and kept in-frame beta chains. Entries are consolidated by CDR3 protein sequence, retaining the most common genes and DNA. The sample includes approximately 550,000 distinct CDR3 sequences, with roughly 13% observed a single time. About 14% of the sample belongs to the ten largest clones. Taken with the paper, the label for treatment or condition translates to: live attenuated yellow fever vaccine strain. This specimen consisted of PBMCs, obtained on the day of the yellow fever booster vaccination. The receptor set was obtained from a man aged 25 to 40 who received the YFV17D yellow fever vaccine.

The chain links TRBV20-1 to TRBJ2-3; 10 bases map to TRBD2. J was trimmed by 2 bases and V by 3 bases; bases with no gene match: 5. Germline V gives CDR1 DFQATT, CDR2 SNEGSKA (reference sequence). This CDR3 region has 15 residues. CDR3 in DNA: TGCAGTGCTAGGCAACTAGCGGGGTACACAGATACGCAGTATTTT. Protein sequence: CSARQLAGYTDTQYF.

The CDR3 sequence: CASSLVSVYRVRQPQHF. In DNA, the CDR3 is TGTGCCAGCAGTTTAGTTAGTGTCTACAGGGTCAGGCAGCCCCAGCATTTT. This chain links TRBV28 with TRBJ1-5; tentatively, D is TRBD1 (6 bases). This CDR3 spans 17 amino acids. CDR1 is MDHEN, CDR2 SYDVKM, per germline. Trimming took 2 bases from V and 7 from J, leaving 21 bases between them.

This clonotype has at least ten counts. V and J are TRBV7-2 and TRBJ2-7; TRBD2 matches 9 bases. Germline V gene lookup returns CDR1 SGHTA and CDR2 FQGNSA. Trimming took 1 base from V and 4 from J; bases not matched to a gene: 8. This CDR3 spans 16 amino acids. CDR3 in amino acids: CASSLVVGSGGYEQYF. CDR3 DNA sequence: TGTGCCAGCAGCTTAGTTGTCGGTAGCGGGGGATACGAGCAGTACTTC.

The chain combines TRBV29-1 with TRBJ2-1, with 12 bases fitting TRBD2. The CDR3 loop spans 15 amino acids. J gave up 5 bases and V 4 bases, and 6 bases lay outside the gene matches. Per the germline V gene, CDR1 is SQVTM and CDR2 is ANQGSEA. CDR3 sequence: CSVVPLAGGHNEQFF. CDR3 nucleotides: TGCAGCGTTGTACCACTAGCGGGAGGCCACAATGAGCAGTTCTTC.

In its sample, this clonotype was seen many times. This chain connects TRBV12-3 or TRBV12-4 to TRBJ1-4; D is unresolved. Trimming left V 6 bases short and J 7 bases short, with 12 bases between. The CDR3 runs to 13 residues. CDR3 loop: CASRIQWGEKLFF. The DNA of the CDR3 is TGTGCCAGCAGAATTCAATGGGGTGAAAAACTGTTTTTT.

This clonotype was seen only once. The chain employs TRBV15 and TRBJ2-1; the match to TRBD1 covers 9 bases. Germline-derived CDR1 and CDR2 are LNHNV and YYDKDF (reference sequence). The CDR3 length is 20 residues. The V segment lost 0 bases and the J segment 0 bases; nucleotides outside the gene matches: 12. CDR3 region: CATSRDDEQGAISSYNEQFF. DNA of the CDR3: TGTGCCACCAGCAGAGATGATGAACAGGGGGCTATTAGCTCCTACAATGAGCAGTTCTTC.

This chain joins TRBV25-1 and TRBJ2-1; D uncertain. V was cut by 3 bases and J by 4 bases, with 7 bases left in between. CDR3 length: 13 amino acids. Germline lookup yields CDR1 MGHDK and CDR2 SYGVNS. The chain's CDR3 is CASSDDPYNEQFF. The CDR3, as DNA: TGTGCCAGCAGTGATGACCCTTACAATGAGCAGTTCTTC.

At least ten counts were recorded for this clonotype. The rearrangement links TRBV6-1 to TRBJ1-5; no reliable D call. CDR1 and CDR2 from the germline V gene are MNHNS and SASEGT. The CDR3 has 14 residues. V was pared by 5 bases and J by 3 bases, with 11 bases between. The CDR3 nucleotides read TGTGCCAGCAGTCGGACCCGAGACAATCAGCCCCAGCATTTT. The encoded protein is CASSRTRDNQPQHF.

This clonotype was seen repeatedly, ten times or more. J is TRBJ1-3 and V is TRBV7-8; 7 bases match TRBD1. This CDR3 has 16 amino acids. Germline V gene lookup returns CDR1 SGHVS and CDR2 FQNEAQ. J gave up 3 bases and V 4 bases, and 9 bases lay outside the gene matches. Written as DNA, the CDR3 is TGTGCCAGCAGCTCCCAGACAGGGTCGTTTGGAAACACCATATATTTT. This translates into CASSSQTGSFGNTIYF.

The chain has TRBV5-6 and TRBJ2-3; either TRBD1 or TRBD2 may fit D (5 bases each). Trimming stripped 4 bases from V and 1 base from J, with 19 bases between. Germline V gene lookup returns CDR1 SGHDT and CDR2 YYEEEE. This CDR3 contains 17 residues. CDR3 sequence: CASSTVGVSWGTDTQYF. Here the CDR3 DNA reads TGTGCCAGCAGCACGGTGGGGGTTTCCTGGGGCACAGATACGCAGTATTTT. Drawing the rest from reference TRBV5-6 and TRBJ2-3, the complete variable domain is DAGVTQSPTHLIKTRGQQVTLRCSPKSGHDTVSWYQQALGQGPQFIFQYYEEEERQRGNFPDRFSGHQFPNYSSELNVNALLLGDSALYLCASSTVGVSWGTDTQYFGPGTRLTVL.

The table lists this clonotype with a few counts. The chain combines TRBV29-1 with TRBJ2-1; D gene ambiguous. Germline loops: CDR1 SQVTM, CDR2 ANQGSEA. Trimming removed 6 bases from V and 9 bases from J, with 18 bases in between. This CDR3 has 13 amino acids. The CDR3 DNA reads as TGCAGCGTCGACGTAGCCCGGATCGGTGAGCAGTTCTTC. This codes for CSVDVARIGEQFF.

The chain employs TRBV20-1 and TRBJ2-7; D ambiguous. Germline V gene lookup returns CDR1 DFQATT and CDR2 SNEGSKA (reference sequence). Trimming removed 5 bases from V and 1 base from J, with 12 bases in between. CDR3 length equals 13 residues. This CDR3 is CSAWLSVSYEQYF. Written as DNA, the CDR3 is TGCAGTGCTTGGTTGTCGGTGTCCTACGAGCAGTACTTC.

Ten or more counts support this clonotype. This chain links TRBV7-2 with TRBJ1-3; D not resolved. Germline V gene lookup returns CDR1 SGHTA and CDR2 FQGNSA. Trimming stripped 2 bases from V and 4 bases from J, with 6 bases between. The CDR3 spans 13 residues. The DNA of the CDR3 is TGTGCCAGCAGCTTAACGTTAGGAAACACCATATATTTT. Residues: CASSLTLGNTIYF. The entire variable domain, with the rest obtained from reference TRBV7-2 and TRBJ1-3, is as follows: GAGVSQSPSNKVTEKGKDVELRCDPISGHTALYWYRQSLGQGLEFLIYFQGNSAPDKSGLPSDRFSAERTGGSVSTLTIQRTQQEDSAVYLCASSLTLGNTIYFGEGSWLTVV.

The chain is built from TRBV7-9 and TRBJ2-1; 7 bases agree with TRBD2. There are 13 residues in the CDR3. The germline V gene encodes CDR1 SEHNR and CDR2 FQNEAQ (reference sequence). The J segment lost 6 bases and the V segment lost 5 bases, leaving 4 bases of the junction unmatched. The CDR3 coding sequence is TGTGCCAGCAGCCCAACTAGCGTCAATGAGCAGTTCTTC. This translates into CASSPTSVNEQFF.

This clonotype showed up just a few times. The CDR3 loop is CASSFNGLDQQYF. The CDR3 DNA is TGTGCCAGCAGTTTTAACGGCCTTGACCAGCAGTACTTC. The V call is TRBV12-3 or TRBV12-4, the J call TRBJ2-7; D ambiguous. V was pared by 3 bases and J by 8 bases, with 14 bases between. The CDR3 spans 13 residues.